These 8 T cell receptor beta chains were all obtained from the same sample, sequenced in a study of kidney transplant recipient with SARS-CoV-2 infection. MiXCR, run by TCRdb on the reads, gives a single entry per CDR3 protein. The data show about 240,000 distinct CDR3 sequences, under 35% seen once. The sequencing here drew on a blood sample, taken at baseline and on day 111 from a kidney transplant recipient. The receptors originated from a male patient in his thirties who had COVID-19 and was a kidney transplant recipient. Some T cells here may be from the graft donor.

In the case of this clonotype: A much larger clone differs from this one at a single base, so this may be a read error. V is TRBV5-1 and J is TRBJ1-2; no definite D call. The CDR3 runs 16 residues. Trimming left V 7 bases short and J 4 bases short, with 23 bases between. Germline-derived CDR1 and CDR2 are SGHRS and YFSETQ. The CDR3 sequence is CASYGRSVRKTYGYTF. CDR3 nucleotides: TGCGCCAGCTACGGACGATCGGTTCGAAAGACCTATGGCTACACCTTC.

This clonotype was counted many times. The chain couples TRBV9 to TRBJ1-2, with D hard to call. CDR1 SGDLS and CDR2 YYNGEE come from the germline V gene. The CDR3 loop spans 16 amino acids. Trimming removed 7 bases from V and 4 bases from J, with 23 bases in between. The CDR3 region has the DNA TGTGCCAGCCCTCGGATGTACTCAAGAAAGACCTATGGCTACACCTTC. This translates into CASPRMYSRKTYGYTF.

With respect to this clonotype: A much larger clone lies a single base off, so this may be a read error. The V gene is TRBV16, the J gene TRBJ1-2, with D maybe TRBD1 (6 bases). There are 17 residues in the CDR3. Germline lookup yields CDR1 KGHSY and CDR2 FQNENV. The CDR3 nucleotides are TGTGCCGGCAGCAGGGGCTGGGTCGTTAGAAAGACCTATGGCTACACCTTC. It translates to CAGSRGWVVRKTYGYTF.

Concerning this clonotype itself: This may be a read error, as it is one base from a much larger clone. The chain recombines TRBV12-3 or TRBV12-4 with TRBJ2-5; D uncertain. The better agreement between TRBJ2-7 and the DNA end casts doubt on the J call. The CDR3 totals 12 residues. CDR3 DNA sequence: TGTGCCAGCAGTTTAATGCACAACGAGCAGTACTTC. Amino acids: CASSLMHNEQYF.

The sample holds many counts of this clonotype. The V gene is TRBV3-1, the J gene TRBJ2-2; D gene unclear. From germline, CDR1 is LGHDT and CDR2 YNNKEL (reference sequence). Trimming cost V 5 bases and J 5 bases, with 24 bases left between them. The CDR3 is 18 residues long. The CDR3 here is CASSSDYPISGLTGELFF. CDR3 sequence (DNA): TGTGCCAGCAGCAGCGATTATCCCATTTCAGGCTTGACCGGGGAGCTGTTTTTT.

The V gene is TRBV5-8, the J gene TRBJ2-1, with 7 bases that match TRBD1. The V segment lost 4 bases and the J segment 3 bases; nucleotides outside the gene matches: 7. The CDR3 length is 15 residues. Germline assignment: CDR1 SGHTS and CDR2 YDEGEE. The DNA of the CDR3 is TGTGCCAGCAGCCCGCGACAGGGTTACTACAATGAGCAGTTCTTC. Translation gives CASSPRQGYYNEQFF.

This clonotype was seen a few times. The rearrangement joins TRBV19 to TRBJ2-3; TRBD1 agrees at 10 bases. Germline V CDR1 and CDR2: LNHDA, SQIVND (reference sequence). The CDR3 contains 16 residues. V trimming: 2 bases; J trimming: 3 bases; junction bases outside the gene matches: 5. The CDR3 reads CASSILGQGRTDTQYF. CDR3 nucleotides: TGTGCCAGTAGTATATTGGGACAGGGGAGGACAGATACGCAGTATTTT.

This clonotype was counted many times. The gene calls are TRBV6-6 and TRBJ2-2, with D uncertain. Trimming stripped 6 bases from V and 6 bases from J, with 8 bases between. Germline V gene lookup returns CDR1 MNHNY and CDR2 SVGAGI (reference sequence). This CDR3 comprises 12 residues. CDR3 residues: CASSLQPGELFF. As DNA, the CDR3 is TGTGCCAGCAGCCTCCAGCCCGGGGAGCTGTTTTTT.